The clone carrying this T cell receptor (beta chain) is classed as medium-sized (0.01 to 0.1%). What it binds is not known. V lost 6 bases and J lost 4, with 12 bases in between. Per the germline V gene, CDR1 is MNHEY and CDR2 is SMNVEV (reference sequence). This CDR3 contains 14 residues. The data originate from a study of cytomegalovirus exposure and HLA in healthy donors. For the study at large: Findings of an earlier analysis included 117 million unique TCR beta sequences from 200 million or so T cells.

Primers: 60 Vbeta forward and 13 Jbeta reverse. Only in-frame clones appear in the TCRdb table, and some are missing; sequencing was by immunoSEQ multiplex PCR. The repertoire consists of about 140,000 clones, with approximately 71% occurring once and the leading ten covering over 9%. Study conclusions and caveats: The authors enumerated around 150 TCR beta chains as linked to cytomegalovirus.

The sample consisted of PBMCs. The chain combines TRBV27 with TRBJ2-2; TRBD1 might be the D (6 bases). The TCR was taken from a man aged 18 to 29 in good health and CMV-seropositive. This CDR3 reads CASRLQGPTGELFF. CDR3 in DNA: TGTGCCAGCAGATTACAGGGTCCCACCGGGGAGCTGTTTTTT.